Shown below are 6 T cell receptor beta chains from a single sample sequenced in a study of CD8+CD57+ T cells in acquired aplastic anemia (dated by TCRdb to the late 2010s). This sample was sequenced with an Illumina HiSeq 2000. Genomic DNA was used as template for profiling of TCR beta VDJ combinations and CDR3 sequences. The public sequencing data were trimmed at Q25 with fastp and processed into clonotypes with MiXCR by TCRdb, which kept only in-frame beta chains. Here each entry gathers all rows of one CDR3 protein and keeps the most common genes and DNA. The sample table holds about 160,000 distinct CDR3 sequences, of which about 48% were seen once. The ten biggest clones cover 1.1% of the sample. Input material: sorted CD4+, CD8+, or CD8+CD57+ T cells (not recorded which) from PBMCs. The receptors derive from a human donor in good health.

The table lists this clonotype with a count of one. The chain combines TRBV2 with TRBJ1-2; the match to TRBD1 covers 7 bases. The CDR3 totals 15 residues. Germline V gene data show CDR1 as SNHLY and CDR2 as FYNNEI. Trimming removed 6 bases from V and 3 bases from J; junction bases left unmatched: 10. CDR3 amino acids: CASSQEGRGDYGYTF. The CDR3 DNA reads TGTGCCAGCAGCCAAGAAGGCAGGGGGGACTATGGCTACACCTTC.

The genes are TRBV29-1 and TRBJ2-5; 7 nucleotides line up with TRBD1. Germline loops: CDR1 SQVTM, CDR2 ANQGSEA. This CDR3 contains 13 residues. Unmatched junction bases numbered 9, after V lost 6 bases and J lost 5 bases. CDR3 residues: CSVERQGDETQYF. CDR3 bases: TGCAGCGTCGAGAGACAGGGCGACGAGACCCAGTACTTC.

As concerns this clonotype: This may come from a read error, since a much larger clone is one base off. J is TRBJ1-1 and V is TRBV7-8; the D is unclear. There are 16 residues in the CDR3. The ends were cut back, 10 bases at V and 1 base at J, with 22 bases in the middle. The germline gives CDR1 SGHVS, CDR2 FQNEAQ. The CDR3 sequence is CANALLGLLKNTEAFF. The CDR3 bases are TGTGCCAACGCTCTGTTGGGGTTGTTGAAGAACACTGAAGCTTTCTTT.

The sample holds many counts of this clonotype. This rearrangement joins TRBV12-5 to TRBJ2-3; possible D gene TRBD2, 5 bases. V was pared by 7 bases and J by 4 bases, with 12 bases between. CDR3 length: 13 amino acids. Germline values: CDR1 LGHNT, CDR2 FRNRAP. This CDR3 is CASASGESDTQYF. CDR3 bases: TGTGCTAGTGCCTCCGGGGAGTCAGATACGCAGTATTTT. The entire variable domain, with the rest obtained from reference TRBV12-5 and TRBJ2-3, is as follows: DARVTQTPRHKVTEMGQEVTMRCQPILGHNTVFWYRQTMMQGLELLAYFRNRAPLDDSGMPKDRFSAEMPDATLATLKIQPSEPRDSAVYFCASASGESDTQYFGPGTRLTVL.

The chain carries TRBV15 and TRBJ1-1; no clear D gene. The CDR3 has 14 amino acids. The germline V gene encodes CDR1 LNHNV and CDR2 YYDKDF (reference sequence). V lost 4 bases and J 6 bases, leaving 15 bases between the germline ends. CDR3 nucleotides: TGTGCCACCAGCACCCCGGAGATGCTTTCTGAAGCTTTCTTT. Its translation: CATSTPEMLSEAFF.

In DNA, the CDR3 is TGTGCCAGTCGATCGGGACTAGCGGGGTATGAAAAACTGTTTTTT. This sequence encodes CASRSGLAGYEKLFF. The chain is built from TRBV19 and TRBJ1-4; maybe TRBD1 (5 bases). V was clipped by 8 bases and J by 6 bases, with 19 bases between them. This CDR3 is built from 15 residues. The V gene's germline CDR1 is LNHDA and CDR2 SQIVND (reference sequence). Using reference TRBV19 and TRBJ1-4 for the parts outside the CDR3, the full variable domain is DGGITQSPKYLFRKEGQNVTLSCEQNLNHDAMYWYRQDPGQGLRLIYYSQIVNDFQKGDIAEGYSVSREKKESFPLTVTSAQKNPTAFYLCASRSGLAGYEKLFFGSGTQLSVL.